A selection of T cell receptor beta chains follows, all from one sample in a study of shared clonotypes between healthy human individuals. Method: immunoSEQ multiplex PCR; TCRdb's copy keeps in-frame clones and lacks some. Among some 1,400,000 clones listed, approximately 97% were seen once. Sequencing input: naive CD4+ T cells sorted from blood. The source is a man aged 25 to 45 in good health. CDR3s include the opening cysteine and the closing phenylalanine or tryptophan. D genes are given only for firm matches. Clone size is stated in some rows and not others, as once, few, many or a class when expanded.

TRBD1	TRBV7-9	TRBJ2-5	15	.	CASSLGDRAGETQYF	TGTGCCAGCAGCTTAGGGGACAGGGCGGGTGAGACCCAGTACTTC
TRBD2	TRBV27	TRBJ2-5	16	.	CASSSNEREGRKTQYF	TGTGCCAGCAGCTCTAATGAGCGGGAGGGCAGGAAGACCCAGTACTTC
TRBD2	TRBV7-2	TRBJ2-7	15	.	CASSLALASGYEQYF	TGTGCCAGCAGCTTAGCGTTGGCTAGCGGCTACGAGCAGTACTTC
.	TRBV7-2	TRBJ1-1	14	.	CASSFTGGDTEAFF	TGTGCCAGCAGCTTCACGGGGGGGGACACTGAAGCTTTCTTT
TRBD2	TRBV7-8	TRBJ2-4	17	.	CASSRAGGAAAKNIQYF	TGTGCCAGCAGCCGAGCCGGGGGGGCGGCGGCCAAAAACATTCAGTACTTC
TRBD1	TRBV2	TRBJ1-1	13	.	CASSGTGGIEAFF	TGTGCCAGCAGTGGCACAGGGGGCATTGAAGCTTTCTTT
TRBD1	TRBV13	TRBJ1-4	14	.	CASSSGQVNEKLFF	TGTGCCAGCAGCTCCGGACAGGTTAATGAAAAACTGTTTTTT
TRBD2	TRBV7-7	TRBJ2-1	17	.	CASSPGTSGSSYNEQFF	TGTGCCAGCAGCCCCGGGACTAGCGGGAGCTCCTACAATGAGCAGTTCTTC
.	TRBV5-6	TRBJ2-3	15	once	CASSLGQGSTDTQYF	TGTGCCAGCAGCTTGGGGCAGGGAAGCACAGATACGCAGTATTTT
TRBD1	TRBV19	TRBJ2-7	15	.	CASSIGTGNSYEQYF	TGTGCCAGTAGTATCGGGACAGGGAATTCCTACGAGCAGTACTTC
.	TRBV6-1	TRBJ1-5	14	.	CASSGQWSNQPQHF	TGTGCCAGCAGTGGACAGTGGTCGAATCAGCCCCAGCATTTT
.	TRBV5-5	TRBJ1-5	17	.	CASSLYETAYSNQPQHF	TGTGCCAGCAGCTTGTACGAGACAGCCTATAGCAATCAGCCCCAGCATTTT
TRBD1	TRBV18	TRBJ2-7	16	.	CASSPRLMTGTYEQYF	TGTGCCAGCTCACCCCGGCTCATGACAGGGACCTACGAGCAGTACTTC
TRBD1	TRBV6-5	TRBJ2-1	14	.	CASKRQGTYNEQFF	TGTGCCAGCAAAAGACAGGGTACCTACAATGAGCAGTTCTTC
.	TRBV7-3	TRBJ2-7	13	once	CASSSGGAYEQYF	TGTGCCAGCAGCTCAGGTGGGGCCTACGAGCAGTACTTC
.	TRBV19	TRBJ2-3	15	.	CASSIAGASTDTQYF	TGTGCCAGTAGTATAGCGGGGGCGAGCACAGATACGCAGTATTTT
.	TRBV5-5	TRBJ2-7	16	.	CASSPRGRGGTYEQYF	TGTGCCAGCAGCCCGCGCGGACGTGGAGGCACCTACGAGCAGTACTTC
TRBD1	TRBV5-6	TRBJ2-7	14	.	CASSLERQGAEQYF	TGTGCCAGCAGCTTGGAGCGACAGGGAGCCGAGCAGTACTTC
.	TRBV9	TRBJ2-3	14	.	CASSVVALTDTQYF	TGTGCCAGCAGCGTTGTCGCCCTCACAGATACGCAGTATTTT
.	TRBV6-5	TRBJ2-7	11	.	CASRDSYVQYF	TGTGCCAGCAGGGACAGTTACGTGCAGTACTTC
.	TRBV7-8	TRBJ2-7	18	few	CASSFPRTQGRSPYEQYF	TGTGCCAGCAGCTTCCCACGAACTCAGGGTAGATCCCCCTACGAGCAGTACTTC
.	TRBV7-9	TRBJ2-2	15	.	CASSSGTINTGELFF	TGTGCCAGCAGCTCCGGGACAATTAACACCGGGGAGCTGTTTTTT
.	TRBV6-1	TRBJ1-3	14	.	CASREDSSGNTIYF	TGTGCCAGCCGCGAGGACAGCTCTGGAAACACCATATATTTT
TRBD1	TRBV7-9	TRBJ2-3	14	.	CASRSGGASDTQYF	TGTGCCAGCAGATCAGGGGGCGCCTCGGATACGCAGTATTTT
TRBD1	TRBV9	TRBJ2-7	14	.	CASSVGTDSYEQYF	TGTGCCAGCAGCGTCGGGACAGATTCCTACGAGCAGTACTTC
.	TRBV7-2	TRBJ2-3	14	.	CASSSRASTDTQYF	TGTGCCAGCAGCTCGCGGGCCAGCACAGATACGCAGTATTTT